These 4 T cell receptor beta chains originate from one sample sequenced in a study of cytomegalovirus exposure and HLA in healthy donors. The PCR contained 60 Vbeta and 13 Jbeta primers. Assay used: immunoSEQ multiplex PCR; TCRdb lists only in-frame clones, some missing. The data hold 100,000 or so clones, with about 75% observed a single time. Material: PBMCs. The receptors were sampled from a man in his fifties in good health and CMV-seronegative.

This clone was found a few times. The V call is TRBV27, the J call TRBJ2-3; 10 bases align to TRBD1. The junction had 11 bases not matched to a gene; V was cut back by 4 bases and J by 4 bases. The CDR3 totals 17 residues. Germline V lookup: CDR1 MNHEY, CDR2 SMNVEV (reference sequence). The CDR3 loop is CASSSSRDRGGPDTQYF. CDR3 nucleotides: TGTGCCAGCAGTTCTTCCCGGGACAGGGGAGGGCCAGATACGCAGTATTTT.

The chain combines TRBV4-3 with TRBJ2-5; D unclear. Trimming took 5 bases from V and 5 from J, leaving 12 bases between them. CDR3 length: 13 amino acids. The V gene's germline CDR1 is LGHNA and CDR2 YSLEER. The CDR3 protein is CASSNLRSETQYF. In DNA, the CDR3 is TGCGCCAGCAGCAATTTACGGTCGGAGACCCAGTACTTC.

This clone was counted only a few times. CDR3 nucleotides: TGTGCCAGCAGTTATTATGGACAGGGCGGCGAAAAACTGTTTTTT. This gives the protein CASSYYGQGGEKLFF. The chain couples TRBV6-6 to TRBJ1-4; 8 positions match TRBD1. This CDR3 has 15 amino acids. The germline CDR1 and CDR2 sequences are MNHNY and SVGAGI (reference sequence). The junction had 8 bases not matched to a gene; V was cut back by 3 bases and J by 8 bases.

V and J are TRBV27 and TRBJ1-2; the match to TRBD1 covers 7 bases. The CDR3 extends over 14 amino acids. The V gene end was trimmed by 3 bases and the J gene end by 0 bases; junction bases not matched to a gene: 1. Germline V gene lookup returns CDR1 MNHEY and CDR2 SMNVEV (reference sequence). CDR3: CASSFRGTNYGYTF. The CDR3 nucleotides read TGTGCCAGCAGTTTCAGGGGGACTAACTATGGCTACACCTTC.